This entry features one T cell receptor (beta chain) sequence. This receptor's antigen is unknown. No much larger clone exists at a distance of one base, and base qualities are not known. From cysteine to phenylalanine, the CDR3 is 18 amino acids long. The kept DNA is CDR3 alone, 54 bases in frame from the first base. As encoded in the germline V gene, CDR1 is LGHNA while CDR2 is YNFKEQ. The V and J ends are trimmed by 4 bases and 5 bases, leaving 26 bases between them. The data belong to a study of technical replicates of blood from several donors (dated 2017 in TCRdb). Libraries were built with the immunoSEQ multiplex PCR assay. What TCRdb holds here is the immuneACCESS table cut down to in-frame rearrangements. Part of the clones is not present; checked against another copy, under half of the missing clones reflect an unresolved V gene, and the others are unexplained. In all, the sample holds under 95,000 clones, and roughly 90% of those were seen once. The top ten clones comprise less than 0.5% of the sample.

The V gene is TRBV4-2 and the J gene is TRBJ2-5, and TRBD2 may be the D gene, going by 6 matching bases. Input material: T cells isolated from PBMCs. The sequence derives from a human donor in good health. For the CDR3, the sequence is CASSPYGRGGEVGETQYF. In nucleotides, the sequence is TGTGCCAGCAGCCCCTATGGCAGAGGCGGGGAGGTTGGGGAGACCCAGTACTTC.